This TCR beta chain was captured in a study of blood T cell repertoires in COVID-19 (dated by TCRdb to 2020 to 2022). For the wider study: Samples from collaborators originated in the United States, Italy and Spain and spanned both the acute and convalescent phases of COVID-19. The samples were drawn from the first 160 participants of the ongoing ImmuneRACE study and from 1,254 subjects provided by 6 global collaborators. A de-identified subject ID, COVID-19 status, age in years and sex were almost always included in the sample metadata. The material from the prospective study consisted of cDNA or gDNA derived from T cells, B-cell-depleted T cells, or PBMCs. The dataset comprised deeply sampled blood TCRbeta repertoires from subjects exposed to, actively infected with, or recovered from COVID-19. Where available, HLA class I and class II types were obtained from metadata supplied by the sample provider rather than from assay-based typing. The repertoires were released in a freely available public database meant as a resource for research on the immune response to SARS-CoV-2. On the study overall, not on this receptor specifically: The amount of clinical and demographic metadata varied by source and participant and was provided uncurated.

The CDR3 measures 12 amino acids from cysteine to phenylalanine. The retained sequence is limited to the CDR3, 36 bases, with the frame set at the first base. After removal of 2 bases from V and 10 bases from J, the junction retains 2 bases not matched to a gene. As encoded in the germline V gene, CDR1 is MDHEN while CDR2 is SYDVKM. TCRbeta CDR3 regions were amplified from genomic DNA using the immunoSEQ Assay, a bias-controlled multiplex PCR. Per the original workflow: The number of nucleated cells in each sample was estimated from the amplification of reference gene primers within the assay. To quantify the absolute abundance of each unique TCRbeta CDR3 rearrangement, sequence reads were collapsed and filtered. For each sample, productive Simpson clonality was calculated as the square root of Simpson's diversity index over productive rearrangements. Here the immuneACCESS table is served through TCRdb, limited to in-frame sequences with V and J called. Missing clones are a known gap in these copies; in checked studies unresolved V genes cover under half, and the rest lacks a known reason. The D gene and trimming were derived from the DNA, and the V and J assignments and clone size from that table. The sample table records about 170,000 clones; around 86% of these occur just once. Together, the top ten hold around 0.5% of the sample.

A few counts support this clone. Its target antigen remains unknown. No clone much larger than this one lies a single base away; base qualities are absent. One collaborating source in Seattle enrolled patients during active infection and followed them longitudinally through the course of disease. Whole blood was collected in K2EDTA tubes by collaborating institutions according to the institutions' own protocols. For TCRbeta analysis, collaborators shipped samples as frozen whole blood, isolated PBMCs, or DNA extracted from either of those sample types. The clonotype was recovered from a man between 60 and 75 years old with COVID-19, enrolled during active disease. Sequencing used peripheral blood. The rearranged segments are TRBV28 and TRBJ2-1; 7 of the junction bases match TRBD2. In nucleotide form, the sequence is TGTGCCAGCAGTTTAGCCGGGGGGGAGCAGTTCTTC. Its protein reads: CASSLAGGEQFF.